A selection of T cell receptor beta chains follows, all from one sample in a study of post-analysis software for immune sequencing data. MiXCR, run by TCRdb on the PCR reads, gives a single entry per CDR3 protein. The table shows around 150,000 distinct CDR3 sequences, with 30% to 45% occurring only once. The sample here was blood, taken after autologous hematopoietic stem cell transplantation. Every receptor here comes from a girl between 5 and 17 years old with multiple sclerosis. Each CDR3 is given with its conserved first and last residue. D genes are given only for firm matches. Size tells how often a clone was seen (once, few, many) or the class of an expanded clone, and some rows leave it out.

TRBV7-6	few	.	TRBJ2-3	CASRDDTDTQYF	TGTGCCAGCAGAGACGACACAGATACGCAGTATTTT
TRBV12-5	.	.	TRBJ2-5	CASGLARWGPETQYF	TGTGCTAGTGGTTTGGCACGATGGGGCCCAGAGACCCAGTACTTC
TRBV7-9	.	.	TRBJ2-5	CASSLNSHIPGETQYF	TGTGCCAGCAGCTTAAATTCCCACATTCCAGGGGAGACCCAGTACTTC
TRBV12-3/TRBV12-4	few	.	TRBJ1-2	CASSPDADRSYGYTF	TGTGCCAGCAGTCCCGACGCAGACAGGAGCTATGGCTACACCTTC
TRBV4-3	.	.	TRBJ2-1	CASSQEEGVEYNEQFF	TGCGCCAGCAGCCAAGAGGAGGGGGTCGAATACAATGAGCAGTTCTTC
TRBV4-3	.	TRBD2	TRBJ2-1	CASSQVGRVGEQFF	TGCGCCAGCAGCCAAGTCGGGAGGGTGGGAGAGCAGTTCTTC
TRBV20-1	few	TRBD2	TRBJ2-4	CSARAYEGLAFQYF	TGCAGTGCTAGAGCTTACGAGGGACTAGCTTTTCAGTACTTC
TRBV29-1	few	TRBD2	TRBJ2-1	CSVDFSGLYNEQFF	TGCAGCGTTGATTTTAGCGGGCTCTACAATGAGCAGTTCTTC
TRBV11-3	few	.	TRBJ2-5	CASSLDPRPEQYF	TGTGCCAGCAGCTTAGACCCCCGTCCGGAGCAGTACTTC
TRBV7-9	.	TRBD2	TRBJ2-1	CASSLKGPWTSGYNEQFF	TGTGCCAGCAGCTTAAAAGGACCATGGACTAGCGGATACAATGAGCAGTTCTTC
TRBV10-3	.	.	TRBJ2-4	CAISEEGHVYGQYF	TGTGCCATCAGTGAGGAGGGGCACGTCTACGGGCAGTACTTC
TRBV18	.	TRBD1	TRBJ2-7	CASSPRILRQGWHEQYF	TGTGCCAGCTCACCACGGATTCTGAGACAGGGGTGGCACGAGCAGTACTTC
TRBV7-2	few	TRBD2	TRBJ2-7	CASSPLAGGSEQYF	TGTGCCAGCAGCCCCCTAGCGGGAGGGTCCGAGCAGTACTTC
TRBV29-1	.	TRBD1	TRBJ2-1	CSVEGGQGGAYNEQFF	TGCAGCGTTGAAGGGGGACAGGGAGGCGCCTACAATGAGCAGTTCTTC
TRBV3-1	.	.	TRBJ2-1	CASSPRGILGGGNNEQFF	TGTGCCAGCAGCCCCCGAGGGATTTTAGGAGGCGGTAACAATGAGCAGTTCTTC
TRBV20-1	.	TRBD2	TRBJ2-1	CSARGLARSSYNEQFF	TGCAGTGCTAGGGGACTAGCCAGGAGCTCCTACAATGAGCAGTTCTTC
TRBV10-1	.	.	TRBJ1-2	CATEVRSSAYGYTF	TGCGCCACCGAGGTACGGAGTTCTGCTTATGGCTACACCTTC
TRBV9	.	TRBD2	TRBJ2-1	CASSEQGLAGTEQFF	TGTGCCAGCAGCGAACAGGGACTAGCGGGAACTGAGCAGTTCTTC
TRBV7-2	many	TRBD2	TRBJ2-7	CASSWTSGLADEQYF	TGTGCCAGCAGCTGGACTAGCGGGCTAGCCGACGAGCAGTACTTC
TRBV30	.	TRBD2	TRBJ2-1	CAWAGTTSYNEQFF	TGTGCCTGGGCCGGGACTACCTCCTACAATGAGCAGTTCTTC